The 22 T cell receptor beta chains reported below all come from one sample, sequenced in a study of blood T cell repertoires in COVID-19 (dated by TCRdb to 2020 to 2021). Library preparation employed the immunoSEQ multiplex PCR assay. As stored in TCRdb, this immuneACCESS dataset retains in-frame rearrangements with V and J assigned. A fraction of the clones does not appear; measured against another copy, unresolved V genes explain less than half of the discrepancy, and the remainder lacks a known reason. The sample yields around 400,000 clones; roughly 86% were counted once. The ten top clones hold 2% to 2.5% of the sample. Sequenced sample: peripheral blood. Receptor source: a woman in her fifties or sixties with COVID-19, enrolled during active disease.

About this clone: At the DNA level, this CDR3 is encoded by other sequences in the same sample as well. The chain links TRBV15 to TRBJ2-7; D is undetermined. The CDR3 consists of 13 residues. With 0 bases removed from V and 1 base from J, the gap between germline ends came to 4 bases. CDR1 is LNHNV and CDR2 is YYDKDF in the germline V gene (reference sequence). CDR3 nucleotides: TGTGCCACCAGCAGAGATAGATCCTACGAGCAGTACTTC. This encodes CATSRDRSYEQYF.

A note on this clone: A read error may account for a junction end that differs from germline. The V and J genes are TRBV7-2 and TRBJ2-7; 10 bases map to TRBD1. The germline V gene encodes CDR1 SGHTA and CDR2 FQGNSA. The CDR3 consists of 17 residues. This CDR3 reads CASSLVARGQGRYAQYF. DNA for the CDR3: TGTGCCAGCAGCTTAGTAGCTCGGGGACAGGGGCGATACGCGCAGTACTTC.

The gene calls are TRBV7-3 and TRBJ2-1, with D possibly matching TRBD1 (6 bases). This CDR3 is built from 15 residues. The germline V and J ends were trimmed by 1 base and 9 bases, with 16 bases remaining between them. Germline CDR1 reads SGHTA; CDR2 reads FQGTGA. CDR3 protein: CASSLIAGDVSEQFF. The CDR3 coding sequence is TGTGCCAGCAGCTTAATCGCAGGGGATGTTAGTGAGCAGTTCTTC.

The J gene is TRBJ1-4, the V gene TRBV5-6, with D unclear. The CDR3 runs 14 residues. V was trimmed by 1 base and J by 8 bases, leaving 12 bases between them. Germline V lookup: CDR1 SGHDT, CDR2 YYEEEE. The CDR3 is CASSLYGPREKLFF. CDR3 DNA sequence: TGTGCCAGCAGCTTGTACGGCCCGAGGGAAAAACTGTTTTTT.

The chain has TRBV29-1 and TRBJ1-3; TRBD1 aligns across 10 bases. Germline values: CDR1 SQVTM, CDR2 ANQGSEA. With 3 bases clipped from V and 0 bases from J, the junction kept 5 bases outside the gene matches. The CDR3 runs to 16 residues. In nucleotides, the CDR3 is TGCAGCGTTGATAGTGGGGACAGGGGCTCTGGAAACACCATATATTTT. It yields the protein CSVDSGDRGSGNTIYF.

The chain carries TRBV2 and TRBJ1-3; weak D call: TRBD1 (6 bases). The V gene's germline CDR1 is SNHLY and CDR2 FYNNEI. The CDR3 extends over 14 amino acids. Trimming left V 4 bases short and J 2 bases short, with 9 bases between. CDR3 nucleotide sequence: TGTGCCAGCAGTGGTGGACAGCCTGGAAACACCATATATTTT. Its protein is CASSGGQPGNTIYF.

The chain joins TRBV10-1 to TRBJ1-1, with D perhaps matching TRBD1 (6 bases). The CDR3 sequence is 17 residues long. Between the trimmed V and J ends, which lost 4 bases and 3 bases, there was a span of 21 bases. CDR1 WNHNN and CDR2 SYGVQD come from the germline V gene (reference sequence). Here the CDR3 DNA reads TGCGCCAGCAGTGGAGAGGGGGAGCCGGAAGGGGACACTGAAGCTTTCTTT. Its protein is CASSGEGEPEGDTEAFF.

The chain is built from TRBV18 and TRBJ1-2; D unclear. Germline V gene lookup returns CDR1 KGHSH and CDR2 LQKENI. V was pared by 0 bases and J by 8 bases, with 10 bases between. This CDR3 has 13 amino acids. The CDR3 reads CASSPPGGKGYTF. CDR3 nucleotides: TGTGCCAGCTCACCACCGGGCGGGAAGGGCTACACCTTC.

This chain's CDR3 is CASSPGSGNTDTQYF. The DNA for the CDR3 is TGTGCCAGCTCACCTGGTAGCGGAAACACAGATACGCAGTATTTT. V is TRBV18 and J is TRBJ2-3, with a weak D call TRBD2 (6 bases). The V gene's germline CDR1 is KGHSH and CDR2 LQKENI. Between the trimmed V and J ends, which lost 3 bases and 2 bases, there was a span of 12 bases. The CDR3 totals 15 residues.

The chain combines TRBV18 with TRBJ2-3, with 13 bases fitting TRBD2. With 6 bases clipped from V and 7 bases from J, the junction kept 7 bases outside the gene matches. Germline loops: CDR1 KGHSH, CDR2 LQKENI. The CDR3 contains 15 residues. The CDR3, as DNA: TGTGCCAGCTCGCCGGGACTAGCGGGGATGAATACGCAGTATTTT. This sequence encodes CASSPGLAGMNTQYF.

Worth noting for this clone: A read error is possible here, since a much larger clone lies one base away. The rearrangement uses TRBV7-9 and TRBJ2-7, with 9 bases fitting TRBD1. The germline CDR1 and CDR2 sequences are SEHNR and FQNEAQ (reference sequence). This CDR3 comprises 13 residues. Germline trimming cut 5 bases from V and 4 bases from J; bases unmatched to any gene: 3. Here the CDR3 reads CASSRDRAYEQYF. The CDR3 DNA sequence: TGTGCCAGCAGCCGGGACAGGGCATACGAGCAGTACTTC. The complete variable domain, with remaining parts taken from reference TRBV7-9 and TRBJ2-7, reads DTGVSQNPRHKITKRGQNVTFRCDPISEHNRLYWYRQTLGQGPEFLTYFQNEAQLEKSRLLSDRFSAERPKGSFSTLEIQRTEQGDSAMYLCASSRDRAYEQYFGPGTRLTVT.

The chain recombines TRBV3-1 (or the pseudogene TRBV3-2) with TRBJ2-1; D gene ambiguous. Trimming pared 4 bases from V and 9 bases from J, leaving 10 bases between. The CDR3 runs 12 residues. Germline V gene sequence: CDR1 LGHDT, CDR2 YNNKEL (reference sequence). The CDR3, as DNA: TGTGCCAGCAGCCTTCTTGGCGGTGAGCAGTTCTTC. Its protein product is CASSLLGGEQFF.

This chain uses TRBV5-1 with TRBJ2-1, with 9 bases matching TRBD1. The CDR3 consists of 14 residues. V lost 3 bases to trimming and J lost 8 bases; unmatched junction nucleotides: 6. CDR1 is SGHRS, CDR2 YFSETQ, per germline. This CDR3 is CASSWGTGQHEQFF. In nucleotides, the CDR3 is TGCGCCAGCAGCTGGGGGACAGGGCAACATGAGCAGTTCTTC.

This chain uses TRBV24-1 with TRBJ1-5; maybe TRBD1 (5 bases). Germline V gene sequence: CDR1 KGHDR, CDR2 SFDVKD. This CDR3 is built from 14 residues. Trimming left V 4 bases short and J 4 bases short, with 10 bases between. CDR3 DNA sequence: TGTGCCACCAGTGACTCGGACATTAATCAGCCCCAGCATTTT. Protein: CATSDSDINQPQHF.

The rearrangement uses TRBV7-3 and TRBJ1-1; no definite D call. Trimming took 2 bases from V and 6 from J, leaving 16 bases between them. The CDR3 is 15 residues long. Germline CDR1 is SGHTA and CDR2 is FQGTGA. The CDR3 sequence: CASSLGPTVGAEAFF. As DNA, the CDR3 is TGTGCCAGCAGCTTAGGGCCCACCGTCGGCGCTGAAGCTTTCTTT.

V is TRBV2 and J is TRBJ1-2; 7 nucleotides align to TRBD1. Germline V gives CDR1 SNHLY, CDR2 FYNNEI. The CDR3 covers 14 residues. With 6 bases clipped from V and 2 bases from J, the junction kept 6 bases outside the gene matches. The CDR3 sequence: CASRLGTANYGYTF. Here the CDR3 DNA reads TGTGCCAGCAGACTAGGGACAGCAAACTATGGCTACACCTTC.

V is TRBV11-2 and J is TRBJ1-1; D is undetermined. The CDR3 runs to 12 residues. Per the germline V gene, CDR1 is SGHAT and CDR2 is FQNNGV. Trimming stripped 7 bases from V and 5 bases from J, with 11 bases between. CDR3 nucleotides: TGTGCCAGCACCATAGAGCGGACTGAAGCTTTCTTT. Translating gives CASTIERTEAFF.

This chain links TRBV5-1 with TRBJ2-1; D possibly corresponds to TRBD1 (6 bases). The V end was cut by 1 base, the J end by 6 bases, with 8 bases between. Germline V gene data show CDR1 as SGHRS and CDR2 as YFSETQ. CDR3 length: 13 amino acids. The DNA of the CDR3 is TGCGCCAGCAGCTTGCTAGGGGGCAATGAGCAGTTCTTC. Translated, it gives CASSLLGGNEQFF. Variable domain in full (rest from reference TRBV5-1 and TRBJ2-1): KAGVTQTPRYLIKTRGQQVTLSCSPISGHRSVSWYQQTPGQGLQFLFEYFSETQRNKGNFPGRFSGRQFSNSRSEMNVSTLELGDSALYLCASSLLGGNEQFFGPGTRLTVL.

This clone was seen once. This sequence joins TRBV4-1 and TRBJ2-2, with D possibly TRBD1 on 5 matching bases. Germline V gene lookup returns CDR1 MGHRA and CDR2 YSYEKL. Trimming shortened V by 0 bases and J by 4 bases, and 9 bases separated the two germline ends. The CDR3 loop spans 15 amino acids. CDR3 bases: TGCGCCAGCAGCCAAGAGAGTAGGGGCACCGGGGAGCTGTTTTTT. Protein sequence: CASSQESRGTGELFF.

A single count supports this clone. The chain recombines TRBV6-5 with TRBJ2-1, with D possibly matching TRBD2 (5 bases). CDR1 is MNHEY, CDR2 SVGAGI, per germline. This CDR3 is built from 16 residues. V lost 2 bases to trimming and J lost 1 base, with 12 bases between them. In DNA form, the CDR3 reads TGTGCCAGCAGTTACGAGGGCAGTTTGTCCTACAATGAGCAGTTCTTC. Amino acids: CASSYEGSLSYNEQFF.

The chain combines TRBV18 with TRBJ1-1; 9 bases align to TRBD1. The germline gives CDR1 KGHSH, CDR2 LQKENI. CDR3 size: 14 residues. The V segment lost 4 bases and the J segment 3 bases; nucleotides outside the gene matches: 3. In DNA form, the CDR3 reads TGTGCCAGCTCACGGGGGACAGGGTACACTGAAGCTTTCTTT. Its protein is CASSRGTGYTEAFF. Full variable domain (missing parts from reference TRBV18 and TRBJ1-1): NAGVMQNPRHLVRRRGQEARLRCSPMKGHSHVYWYRQLPEEGLKFMVYLQKENIIDESGMPKERFSAEFPKEGPSILRIQQVVRGDSAAYFCASSRGTGYTEAFFGQGTRLTVV.

This rearrangement joins TRBV12-5 to TRBJ1-1; the D gene is possibly TRBD1 (6 bases). V lost 4 bases and J lost 1, with 13 bases in between. The CDR3 is 15 amino acids. CDR1 and CDR2 (germline): LGHNT, FRNRAP. As DNA, the CDR3 is TGTGCTAGTGGTTCTCCCTGGACAGCGAACACTGAAGCTTTCTTT. This translates into CASGSPWTANTEAFF.